This T cell receptor (beta chain) was sequenced during a study of cytomegalovirus exposure and HLA in healthy donors. Study results and limitations: The tendency of first-cohort TCR clusters to co-occur in the approximately 110 validation repertoires was the finding of a later analysis. Cytomegalovirus status was reportedly diagnosed by the classifier with high specificity and sensitivity.

Sequenced by immunoSEQ multiplex PCR; TCRdb stores in-frame clones only, minus some. Of roughly 310,000 clones listed, approximately 88% are singletons. On this clone: No antigen is known for it.

The V and J ends lost 4 bases and 2 bases, in that order; junction bases with no gene match: 8. In germline, CDR1 is MGHDK, CDR2 SYGVNS. The CDR3 is made up of 16 amino acids. This TCR came from a man aged 25-40 years in good health and CMV-seronegative. The material sequenced was PBMCs. The rearrangement joins TRBV25-1 to TRBJ1-2, with 9 bases identical to TRBD1. The CDR3 DNA is TGTGCCAGCAGTGGCACAGGGGGCCCGGGAAACTATGGCTACACCTTC. Translation gives CASSGTGGPGNYGYTF.